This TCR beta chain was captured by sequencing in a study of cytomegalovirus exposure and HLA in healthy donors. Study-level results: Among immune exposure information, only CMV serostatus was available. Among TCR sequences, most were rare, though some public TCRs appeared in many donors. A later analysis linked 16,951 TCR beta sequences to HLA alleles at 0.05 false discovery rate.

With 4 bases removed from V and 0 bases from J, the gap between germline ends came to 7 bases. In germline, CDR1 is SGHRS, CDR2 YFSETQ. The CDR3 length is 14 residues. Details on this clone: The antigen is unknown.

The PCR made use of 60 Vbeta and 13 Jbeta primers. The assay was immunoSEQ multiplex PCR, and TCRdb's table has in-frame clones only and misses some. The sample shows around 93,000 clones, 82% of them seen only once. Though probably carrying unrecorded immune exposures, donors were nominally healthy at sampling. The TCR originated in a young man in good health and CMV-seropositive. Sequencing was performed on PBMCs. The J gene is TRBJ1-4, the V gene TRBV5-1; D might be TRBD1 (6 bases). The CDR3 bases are TGCGCCAGCAGCGGGACAACAACTAATGAAAAACTGTTTTTT. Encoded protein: CASSGTTTNEKLFF.